The TCR beta chain under discussion was sequenced for a study of T cell responses to AZD1222 COVID-19 vaccine (dated by TCRdb to the early 2020s). For context, the study as a whole: AZD1222 recipients with second doses at about 4 weeks or about 12 weeks were pooled, because spike-specific TCR depth and breadth did not differ between schedules. TCR sequencing covered some 240 trial participants: about 210 given two doses of AZD1222 and approximately 26 given two doses of MenACWY control vaccine. Enrollment into the trials was organized by age into subgroups of 18-55, 56-69 and 70-plus years, and those subgroups contained around 150, 28 and 57 TCR-sequenced participants, respectively.

In regard to this clone: The clone's antigen remains unknown. There are no base qualities to consult, and no much larger clone falls within one base.

Overall study results and their limits: Participants were mostly white British and included more females than males, and it was suggested by the authors that clonal diversity may have been underestimated. The 56-69-year group was small, and its depth increase did not reach significance, likely because of low power. Spike-specific TCR breadth and depth rose significantly after two AZD1222 doses compared with day 0 and with MenACWY recipients. Epitopes outside the regions mutated in the B.1.351 and B.1.1.7 variants were reportedly recognized by nearly half of the unique spike-specific TCRs. The vaccine-associated CD4 TCRs covered the entire spike protein, and the dominant responses fell in regions 160-218 and 743-854. Because no samples from the day 14 peak response were available, repertoires could be characterized only after the peak T cell response. Conclusions about previously exposed vaccinees are limited, since just six AZD1222 recipients were seropositive for SARS-CoV-2 at baseline.

The CDR3 regions of human TCRbeta chains were analyzed by immunosequencing. Under the source paper's analysis protocol: Repertoire TCRs were matched against a reference library of SARS-CoV-2-specific TCRs generated with the MIRA antigen-specificity platform. Breadth was defined as the fraction of unique TCRs that were SARS-CoV-2-associated. Depth was defined as the fraction of total T cells that were SARS-CoV-2-associated. Using the MIRA data, each spike-specific TCR was mapped to the spike region that the TCR reacts to and placed in a CD4 or CD8 class. Log10-transformed breadth and depth values were compared by one-way ANOVA with Sidak's multiple comparisons tests. The table was pulled from immuneACCESS by TCRdb, which kept in-frame rearrangements only. Such tables lose some clones; where checked, under half of the loss comes from unresolved V genes, and the rest has no known cause. For V, J and clone size, that table is used; D and trimming come from the DNA. The sample contains about 57,000 clones, roughly 85% of them found a single time. Together, the top ten hold approximately 19% of the sample.

This specimen's time point label, interpreted: baseline before first vaccination. Vaccinee samples came from UK trials COV001 and COV002, including a single-blind randomized controlled phase 2/3 trial of AZD1222 (ChAdOx1 nCoV-19) in healthy adults. Trial participant PBMC samples were collected at day 0 and day 28 after the second dose for TCRbeta chain sequencing. CDR1 is given as SGHNT and CDR2 as YYREEE, both from the germline V gene (reference sequence). V was cut back by 4 bases and J by 1 base, leaving a gap of 17 bases between them. The CDR3 holds 17 amino acids from the cysteine to the phenylalanine. CDR3 DNA is the only sequence kept; it has 51 bases, read in frame from the first base.

The receptor's source is an adult in good health. Here the chain combines TRBV5-4 and TRBJ1-4, with TRBD1 perhaps the D gene, on 6 matching bases. The material was peripheral blood, obtained on day 0 of AZD1222 vaccination. The sequenced DNA is TGTGCCAGCAGCACTGGAGGCAGGGGAGGAACTAATGAAAAACTGTTTTTT. Its amino acids are CASSTGGRGGTNEKLFF.